The rows below give T cell receptor beta chains drawn from one sample of a study of shared clonotypes between healthy human individuals. Repertoires were generated with immunoSEQ multiplex PCR, while TCRdb's copy carries only in-frame clones and drops some. The sample holds about 380,000 clones, around 96% seen once. The source material was memory CD8+ T cells sorted from blood. The source is a young man in good health. The CDR3 runs from the conserved cysteine through the conserved F or W. Each record gives: J gene, D gene, V gene, clone size, CDR3 protein, CDR3 DNA. D genes are given only for firm matches. Expanded clones are given a class, and other clones once, few, many or no size at all.

J gene: TRBJ2-2; D gene: TRBD1; V gene: TRBV27; clone size: -; CDR3 protein: CASSDRVVVGTGELFF; CDR3 DNA: TGTGCCAGCAGTGACAGGGTGGTGGTGGGTACCGGGGAGCTGTTTTTT
J gene: TRBJ2-7; D gene: -; V gene: TRBV12-5; clone size: -; CDR3 protein: CASGLGFYEQYF; CDR3 DNA: TGTGCTAGTGGTTTAGGGTTCTACGAGCAGTACTTC
J gene: TRBJ2-7; D gene: TRBD1; V gene: TRBV2; clone size: -; CDR3 protein: CASSEAGTATYEQYF; CDR3 DNA: TGTGCCAGCAGTGAAGCCGGGACAGCCACCTACGAGCAGTACTTC
J gene: TRBJ2-4; D gene: -; V gene: TRBV9; clone size: -; CDR3 protein: CASSVGVGRPKNIQYF; CDR3 DNA: TGTGCCAGCAGCGTAGGGGTGGGACGCCCCAAAAACATTCAGTACTTC
J gene: TRBJ2-5; D gene: -; V gene: TRBV20-1; clone size: once; CDR3 protein: CSARVQEAQYF; CDR3 DNA: TGCAGTGCTAGAGTACAAGAAGCCCAGTACTTC
J gene: TRBJ1-2; D gene: -; V gene: TRBV5-4; clone size: -; CDR3 protein: CASSLDRVLYGYTF; CDR3 DNA: TGTGCCAGCAGCTTGGACAGGGTCTTGTATGGCTACACCTTC
J gene: TRBJ2-5; D gene: -; V gene: TRBV4-2; clone size: -; CDR3 protein: CASSQVVGGRGETQYF; CDR3 DNA: TGTGCCAGCAGCCAAGTGGTTGGGGGGCGCGGTGAGACCCAGTACTTC
J gene: TRBJ2-3; D gene: TRBD1; V gene: TRBV7-3; clone size: -; CDR3 protein: CASSDRAATDTQYF; CDR3 DNA: TGTGCCAGCAGCGACAGGGCGGCAACAGATACGCAGTATTTT
J gene: TRBJ2-1; D gene: TRBD2; V gene: TRBV25-1; clone size: -; CDR3 protein: CASSEFRASGLNEQFF; CDR3 DNA: TGTGCCAGCAGTGAATTTCGGGCTAGCGGGCTCAATGAGCAGTTCTTC
J gene: TRBJ2-4; D gene: TRBD2; V gene: TRBV11-2; clone size: -; CDR3 protein: CASSSPSGRVRDIQYF; CDR3 DNA: TGTGCCAGCAGCTCCCCTAGCGGGAGAGTCAGGGACATTCAGTACTTC
J gene: TRBJ2-6; D gene: -; V gene: TRBV9; clone size: -; CDR3 protein: CASTPGHSSGANVLTF; CDR3 DNA: TGTGCCAGCACCCCAGGACACAGCTCTGGGGCCAACGTCCTGACTTTC
J gene: TRBJ2-4; D gene: TRBD1; V gene: TRBV19; clone size: -; CDR3 protein: CASSIGHRGIQYF; CDR3 DNA: TGTGCCAGTAGTATAGGGCACAGGGGCATTCAGTACTTC
J gene: TRBJ2-3; D gene: -; V gene: TRBV19; clone size: -; CDR3 protein: CASSIGITDTQYF; CDR3 DNA: TGTGCCAGTAGTATAGGGATCACAGATACGCAGTATTTT
J gene: TRBJ2-7; D gene: -; V gene: TRBV7-2; clone size: -; CDR3 protein: CASSLGVPEKSGQYF; CDR3 DNA: TGTGCCAGCAGCTTAGGGGTCCCGGAGAAGTCGGGGCAGTACTTC
J gene: TRBJ1-1; D gene: -; V gene: TRBV7-9; clone size: -; CDR3 protein: CASSLAEGPGRTFF; CDR3 DNA: TGTGCCAGCAGCTTAGCGGAGGGGCCAGGGAGAACTTTCTTT
J gene: TRBJ2-7; D gene: -; V gene: TRBV6-1; clone size: -; CDR3 protein: CASRQGPYEQYF; CDR3 DNA: TGTGCCAGCCGGCAGGGTCCCTACGAGCAGTACTTC
J gene: TRBJ2-5; D gene: TRBD2; V gene: TRBV19; clone size: -; CDR3 protein: CASGLAGEETQYF; CDR3 DNA: TGTGCCAGCGGTCTAGCGGGAGAAGAGACCCAGTACTTC
J gene: TRBJ1-2; D gene: -; V gene: TRBV4-1; clone size: once; CDR3 protein: CASSPDGYGYTF; CDR3 DNA: TGCGCCAGCAGCCCGGACGGCTATGGCTACACCTTC
J gene: TRBJ2-6; D gene: TRBD1; V gene: TRBV19; clone size: -; CDR3 protein: CASSRNRGTGANVLTF; CDR3 DNA: TGTGCCAGTAGCCGTAACAGGGGGACCGGGGCCAACGTCCTGACTTTC
J gene: TRBJ2-7; D gene: -; V gene: TRBV5-6; clone size: -; CDR3 protein: CASSPGTGTYEQYF; CDR3 DNA: TGTGCCAGCAGCCCCGGGACTGGTACCTACGAGCAGTACTTC
J gene: TRBJ1-5; D gene: -; V gene: TRBV28; clone size: few; CDR3 protein: CASSLNQPQHF; CDR3 DNA: TGTGCCAGCAGTTTAAATCAGCCCCAGCATTTT
J gene: TRBJ2-1; D gene: -; V gene: TRBV20-1; clone size: -; CDR3 protein: CSASFRDEQFF; CDR3 DNA: TGCAGTGCTAGTTTTAGGGATGAGCAGTTCTTC
J gene: TRBJ1-3; D gene: -; V gene: TRBV7-6; clone size: -; CDR3 protein: CASSLGGSSGNTIYF; CDR3 DNA: TGTGCCAGCAGCTTAGGGGGAAGCTCTGGAAACACCATATATTTT
J gene: TRBJ1-2; D gene: -; V gene: TRBV2; clone size: -; CDR3 protein: CASSEQGGRDYTF; CDR3 DNA: TGTGCCAGCAGTGAACAGGGTGGGCGCGACTACACCTTC
J gene: TRBJ2-7; D gene: -; V gene: TRBV1; clone size: -; CDR3 protein: CTSSPPRTSASYEQYF; CDR3 DNA: TGCACCAGCAGCCCCCCTAGGACTAGCGCCTCCTACGAGCAGTACTTC
J gene: TRBJ2-1; D gene: -; V gene: TRBV19; clone size: -; CDR3 protein: CASIGAELRKYNEQFF; CDR3 DNA: TGTGCCAGTATCGGGGCAGAGCTACGGAAATACAATGAGCAGTTCTTC
J gene: TRBJ1-5; D gene: -; V gene: TRBV7-8; clone size: -; CDR3 protein: CASSQMWGTGQPQHF; CDR3 DNA: TGTGCCAGCAGCCAAATGTGGGGAACAGGGCAGCCCCAGCATTTT
J gene: TRBJ2-7; D gene: TRBD2; V gene: TRBV27; clone size: -; CDR3 protein: CASSTSGRSYEQYF; CDR3 DNA: TGTGCCAGCAGCACTAGCGGGAGATCCTACGAGCAGTACTTC
J gene: TRBJ2-7; D gene: TRBD2; V gene: TRBV19; clone size: -; CDR3 protein: CASSIRGSSTYEQYF; CDR3 DNA: TGTGCCAGTAGTATACGCGGGAGTTCGACCTACGAGCAGTACTTC
J gene: TRBJ2-1; D gene: -; V gene: TRBV5-1; clone size: few; CDR3 protein: CASSLVLGFNEQFF; CDR3 DNA: TGCGCCAGCAGCTTGGTCCTCGGGTTCAATGAGCAGTTCTTC
J gene: TRBJ2-1; D gene: TRBD2; V gene: TRBV20-1; clone size: once; CDR3 protein: CSASGLAAQFF; CDR3 DNA: TGCAGTGCTAGTGGACTAGCGGCACAGTTCTTC
J gene: TRBJ2-3; D gene: -; V gene: TRBV29-1; clone size: -; CDR3 protein: CSVEVVRGTDTQYF; CDR3 DNA: TGCAGCGTTGAAGTAGTCAGGGGCACAGATACGCAGTATTTT
J gene: TRBJ2-3; D gene: -; V gene: TRBV5-6; clone size: once; CDR3 protein: CASSLARGHSTDTQYF; CDR3 DNA: TGTGCCAGCAGCTTGGCCCGGGGACATAGCACAGATACGCAGTATTTT
J gene: TRBJ2-3; D gene: TRBD1; V gene: TRBV5-1; clone size: -; CDR3 protein: CASTPRTGTTDTQYF; CDR3 DNA: TGCGCCAGCACCCCCCGGACAGGAACCACAGATACGCAGTATTTT
J gene: TRBJ2-7; D gene: -; V gene: TRBV5-6; clone size: -; CDR3 protein: CASTGHRSYEQYF; CDR3 DNA: TGTGCCAGCACGGGACATCGGTCCTACGAGCAGTACTTC
J gene: TRBJ1-5; D gene: -; V gene: TRBV28; clone size: -; CDR3 protein: CASSLGRGYYSNQPQHF; CDR3 DNA: TGTGCCAGCAGTTTGGGGAGGGGATACTATAGCAATCAGCCCCAGCATTTT
J gene: TRBJ1-2; D gene: -; V gene: TRBV28; clone size: -; CDR3 protein: CASVRKITPTGNGYTF; CDR3 DNA: TGTGCCAGCGTCAGGAAAATAACACCAACGGGAAATGGCTACACCTTC
J gene: TRBJ2-5; D gene: TRBD1; V gene: TRBV19; clone size: -; CDR3 protein: CASSLKPGQGAPNLQETQYF; CDR3 DNA: TGTGCCAGCAGCCTAAAGCCAGGACAGGGGGCTCCAAACCTACAAGAGACCCAGTACTTC
J gene: TRBJ1-1; D gene: -; V gene: TRBV6-1; clone size: -; CDR3 protein: CASSVQGLYTEAFF; CDR3 DNA: TGTGCCAGCAGTGTACAGGGCTTGTACACTGAAGCTTTCTTT
J gene: TRBJ2-7; D gene: -; V gene: TRBV6-1; clone size: -; CDR3 protein: CASRDTGNSYEQYF; CDR3 DNA: TGTGCCAGCCGAGACACCGGGAACTCCTACGAGCAGTACTTC
J gene: TRBJ2-7; D gene: -; V gene: TRBV30; clone size: -; CDR3 protein: CAWSVYKPYEQYF; CDR3 DNA: TGTGCCTGGAGTGTTTACAAGCCCTACGAGCAGTACTTC
J gene: TRBJ2-3; D gene: -; V gene: TRBV2; clone size: -; CDR3 protein: CASSDIAADTQYF; CDR3 DNA: TGTGCCAGCAGTGACATAGCAGCGGATACGCAGTATTTT
J gene: TRBJ2-7; D gene: -; V gene: TRBV18; clone size: -; CDR3 protein: CASSPEVTGPGEQYF; CDR3 DNA: TGTGCCAGCTCACCTGAGGTTACAGGGCCGGGGGAGCAGTACTTC
J gene: TRBJ2-3; D gene: -; V gene: TRBV5-1; clone size: -; CDR3 protein: CASSLGLVQGVDTQYF; CDR3 DNA: TGCGCCAGCAGCTTGGGACTAGTTCAGGGGGTAGATACGCAGTATTTT
J gene: TRBJ2-3; D gene: TRBD2; V gene: TRBV9; clone size: -; CDR3 protein: CASSVTGGTQYF; CDR3 DNA: TGTGCCAGCAGCGTCACGGGAGGGACGCAGTATTTT
J gene: TRBJ2-7; D gene: TRBD2; V gene: TRBV19; clone size: -; CDR3 protein: CASSIRTSGAYEQYF; CDR3 DNA: TGTGCCAGTAGTATAAGGACTAGCGGGGCCTACGAGCAGTACTTC
J gene: TRBJ2-7; D gene: TRBD1; V gene: TRBV28; clone size: -; CDR3 protein: CASSTTGAWMSPTYEQYF; CDR3 DNA: TGTGCCAGCAGCACTACAGGGGCCTGGATGTCTCCAACTTACGAGCAGTACTTC
J gene: TRBJ2-2; D gene: TRBD1; V gene: TRBV9; clone size: -; CDR3 protein: CASSAPGQGVGELFF; CDR3 DNA: TGTGCCAGCAGCGCCCCGGGACAGGGGGTCGGGGAGCTGTTTTTT
J gene: TRBJ2-1; D gene: -; V gene: TRBV5-4; clone size: -; CDR3 protein: CASSGDQIYNEQFF; CDR3 DNA: TGTGCCAGCAGCGGGGACCAGATTTACAATGAGCAGTTCTTC
J gene: TRBJ2-2; D gene: -; V gene: TRBV5-1; clone size: -; CDR3 protein: CASSLERHTGELFF; CDR3 DNA: TGCGCCAGCAGCTTGGAGCGGCACACCGGGGAGCTGTTTTTT
J gene: TRBJ2-5; D gene: -; V gene: TRBV7-3; clone size: -; CDR3 protein: CASSLGTSQETQYF; CDR3 DNA: TGTGCCAGCAGCTTAGGGACAAGCCAAGAGACCCAGTACTTC
J gene: TRBJ2-1; D gene: -; V gene: TRBV5-4; clone size: -; CDR3 protein: CASSRTGILYNEQFF; CDR3 DNA: TGTGCCAGCAGCCGGACGGGGATCCTCTACAATGAGCAGTTCTTC
J gene: TRBJ2-7; D gene: -; V gene: TRBV7-2; clone size: once; CDR3 protein: CASSLGLAYEQYF; CDR3 DNA: TGTGCCAGCAGCTTAGGCCTAGCCTACGAGCAGTACTTC
J gene: TRBJ1-5; D gene: -; V gene: TRBV28; clone size: -; CDR3 protein: CASSYRGDSNQPQHF; CDR3 DNA: TGTGCCAGCAGCTATAGGGGGGATAGCAATCAGCCCCAGCATTTT
J gene: TRBJ2-7; D gene: TRBD1; V gene: TRBV11-2; clone size: -; CDR3 protein: CASTRTGTGGVEQYF; CDR3 DNA: TGTGCCAGCACCCGGACCGGGACAGGGGGCGTAGAGCAGTACTTC
J gene: TRBJ1-2; D gene: -; V gene: TRBV7-9; clone size: -; CDR3 protein: CASSDRVPVGYTF; CDR3 DNA: TGTGCCAGCAGCGACCGGGTCCCTGTTGGCTACACCTTC
J gene: TRBJ1-1; D gene: -; V gene: TRBV6-4; clone size: -; CDR3 protein: CASRAQGTMNTEAFF; CDR3 DNA: TGTGCCAGCAGGGCTCAGGGGACCATGAACACTGAAGCTTTCTTT
J gene: TRBJ2-7; D gene: -; V gene: TRBV11-2; clone size: -; CDR3 protein: CASSARTVKGYEQYF; CDR3 DNA: TGTGCCAGCAGCGCCCGGACAGTCAAGGGCTACGAGCAGTACTTC